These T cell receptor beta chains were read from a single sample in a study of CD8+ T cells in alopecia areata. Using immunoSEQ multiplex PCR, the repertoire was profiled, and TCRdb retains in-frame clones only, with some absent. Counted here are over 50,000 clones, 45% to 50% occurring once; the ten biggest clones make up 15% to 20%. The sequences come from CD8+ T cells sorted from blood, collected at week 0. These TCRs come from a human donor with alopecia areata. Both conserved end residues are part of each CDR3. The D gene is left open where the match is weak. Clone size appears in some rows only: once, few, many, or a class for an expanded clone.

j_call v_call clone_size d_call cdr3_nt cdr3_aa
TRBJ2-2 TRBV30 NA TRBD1 TGTGCCTGGAGTACCAAGGCCCGACAGGGGACGAAGCTGTTTTTT CAWSTKARQGTKLFF
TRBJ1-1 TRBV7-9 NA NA TGTGCCAGCAGCATCGTCGGGGGTGGCCCTGAAGCTTTCTTT CASSIVGGGPEAFF
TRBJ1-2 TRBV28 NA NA TGTGCCAGCAGTTTAGTAGGGAACTATGGCTACACCTTC CASSLVGNYGYTF
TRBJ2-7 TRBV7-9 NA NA TGTGCCAGCAGCCCCACACTGTTCTACGAGCAGTACTTC CASSPTLFYEQYF
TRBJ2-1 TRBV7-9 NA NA TGTGCCAGCAGCGGAAAGACTGCGGGGAAAGAGCAGTTCTTC CASSGKTAGKEQFF
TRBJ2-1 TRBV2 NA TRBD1 TGTGCCAGCAAGGGACAGGGGTTGGATGAGCAGTTCTTC CASKGQGLDEQFF
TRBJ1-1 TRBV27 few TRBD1 TGTGCCAGCAGTTCACAGGGGTTGAACACTGAAGCTTTCTTT CASSSQGLNTEAFF
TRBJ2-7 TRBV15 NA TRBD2 TGTGCCACCCGGACTAGCGGAGCCTACGAGCAGTACTTC CATRTSGAYEQYF
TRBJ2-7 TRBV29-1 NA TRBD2 TGCAGCGCCCTTTCCGGGAGTTCGGGGGGTTACGAGCAGTACTTC CSALSGSSGGYEQYF
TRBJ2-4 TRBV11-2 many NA TGTGCCAGCAGCCCTCAAGAGTTCGGCAAAAACATTCAGTACTTC CASSPQEFGKNIQYF
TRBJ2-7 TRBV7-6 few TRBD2 TGTGCCAGCAGCCTAGCGGGAGCTTACGAGCAGTACTTC CASSLAGAYEQYF
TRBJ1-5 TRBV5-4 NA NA TGTGCCAGCAGCTTCGGGAGCAATCAGCCCCAGCATTTT CASSFGSNQPQHF
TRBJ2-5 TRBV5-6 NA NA TGTGCCAGCAGCGCCCCGGGAGAGACCCAGTACTTC CASSAPGETQYF
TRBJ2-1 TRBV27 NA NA TGTGCCAGCCGCCTAGCGAACCCCTACAATGAGCAGTTCTTC CASRLANPYNEQFF
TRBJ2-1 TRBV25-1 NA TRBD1 TGTGCCAGCAACCTCGACAGGGGGCCCTACAATGAGCAGTTCTTC CASNLDRGPYNEQFF
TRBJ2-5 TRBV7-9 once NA TGTGCCAGCAGACCAAGGCGGGAGTTAGGGGGCCAAGAGACCCAGTACTTC CASRPRRELGGQETQYF
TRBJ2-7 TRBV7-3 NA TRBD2 TGTGCCAGCAGCTTAAGAGCCCCGACTAGCGGGAGGTTCTCCTACGAGCAGTACTTC CASSLRAPTSGRFSYEQYF
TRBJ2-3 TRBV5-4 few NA TGTGCCAGCAGCTTGGACCGGGATACGCAGTATTTT CASSLDRDTQYF
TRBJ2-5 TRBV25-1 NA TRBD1 TGTGCCAGCAGTGTTGGACAGGCTCGGGAGACCCAGTACTTC CASSVGQARETQYF
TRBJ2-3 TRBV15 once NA TGTGCCACCAGCAGAGATGTCCGGGTGGCAGATACGCAGTATTTT CATSRDVRVADTQYF
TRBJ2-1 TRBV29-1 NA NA TGCAGCGCTGGTCAGGGGAGCAGCAATGAGCAGTTCTTC CSAGQGSSNEQFF
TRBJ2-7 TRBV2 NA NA TGTGCCAGCAACGAGGAAACCGGTGACGAGCAGTACTTC CASNEETGDEQYF
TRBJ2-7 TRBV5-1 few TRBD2 TGCGCCAGCAGCGGGACTAGCGGGAGGGCCCGGGGGTACGAGCAGTACTTC CASSGTSGRARGYEQYF
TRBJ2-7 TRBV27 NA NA TGTGCCAGCAGTTTCCGGGACACAACCCGGTCCCACTACGAGCAGTACTTC CASSFRDTTRSHYEQYF
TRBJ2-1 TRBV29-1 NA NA TGCAGCGTTCCAAACTCTGTTCGCTTGGACAATGAGCAGTTCTTC CSVPNSVRLDNEQFF
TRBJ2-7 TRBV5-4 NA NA TGTGCCAGCAGCCCCCCAGGTTCGGGCGAGCAGTACTTC CASSPPGSGEQYF
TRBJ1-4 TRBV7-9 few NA TGTGCCAGCAGCTTAGGCGGTCCCGCGTTTTTT CASSLGGPAFF